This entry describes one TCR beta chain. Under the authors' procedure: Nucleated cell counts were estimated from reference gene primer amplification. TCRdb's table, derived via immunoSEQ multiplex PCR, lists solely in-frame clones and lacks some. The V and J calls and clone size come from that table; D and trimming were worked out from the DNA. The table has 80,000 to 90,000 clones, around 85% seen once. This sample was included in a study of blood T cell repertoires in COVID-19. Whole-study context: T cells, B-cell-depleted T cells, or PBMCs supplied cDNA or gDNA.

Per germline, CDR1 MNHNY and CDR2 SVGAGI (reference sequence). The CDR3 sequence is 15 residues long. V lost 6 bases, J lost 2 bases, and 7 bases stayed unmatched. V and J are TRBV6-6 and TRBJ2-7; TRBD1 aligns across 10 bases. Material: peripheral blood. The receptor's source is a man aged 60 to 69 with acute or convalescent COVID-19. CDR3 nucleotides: TGTGCCAGCAGAGGGGGACAGGGGATAACCTACGAGCAGTACTTC. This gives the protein CASRGGQGITYEQYF.